The rows below give T cell receptor beta chains drawn from one sample of a study of T cell repertoires in cytomegalovirus infection. TCRdb re-analysed the reads in MiXCR, keeping a single row per CDR3 protein. The sample lists 300,000 to 400,000 distinct CDR3 sequences, 29% occurring once. These receptors have no known antigen. This material consisted of cultured PBMCs, taken from culture after CMV antigen stimulation. Receptors originate from a human donor in good health (CMV status not recorded). Some clones in this sample may be carry-over from other donors' samples. Both conserved end residues are part of each CDR3. A D gene is named only where the DNA matches it firmly. Where a row states a size, it is once, few, many or the class of an expanded clone; other rows omit it.

D	V	size	J	DNA	CDR3
-	TRBV2	-	TRBJ1-2	TGTGCCAGCATGAGGAACTATGGCTACACCTTC	CASMRNYGYTF
-	TRBV12-3/TRBV12-4	-	TRBJ2-5	TGTGCCAGCAGCCCCCGGGCCTTAAAAGAGACCCAGCACTTC	CASSPRALKETQHF
-	TRBV6-1	few	TRBJ1-2	TGTGCCAGCAGTGACCAGGGACCTGATGGCTACACCTTC	CASSDQGPDGYTF
-	TRBV7-9	once	TRBJ2-7	TGTGCCAGCAGCAATACGGACTGGGGATACGAGCAGTACTTC	CASSNTDWGYEQYF
-	TRBV19	few	TRBJ1-5	TGTGCCAGTAGTACGAACAGAGTCGAAGTGGGCAATCAGCCCCAGCATTTT	CASSTNRVEVGNQPQHF
-	TRBV7-8	-	TRBJ1-2	TGTGCCAGCAGCTTTCTCGAGGAGGCCCTCTATGGCTACACCTTC	CASSFLEEALYGYTF
-	TRBV20-1	-	TRBJ1-3	TGCAGTGTCGCGGGGGCCCTCTCTGGAAACACCATATATTTT	CSVAGALSGNTIYF
-	TRBV11-1	-	TRBJ2-2	TGTGCCAGCAGCTTACTTCAGGGAGGCAATACCGGGGAGCTGTTTTTT	CASSLLQGGNTGELFF
TRBD1	TRBV6-2/TRBV6-3	-	TRBJ2-7	TGTGCCAGCAAGCAGGGGGCGACTGAGCAGTACTTC	CASKQGATEQYF
-	TRBV5-1	few	TRBJ1-1	TGCGCCAGCAGCTTGCGGGAGTGGGACACTGAAGCTTTCTTT	CASSLREWDTEAFF